Below are 23 T cell receptor beta chains sequenced from a single sample in a study of blood T cell repertoires in COVID-19. The repertoire was sequenced with immunoSEQ multiplex PCR; TCRdb's copy has only in-frame clones and lacks some. The sample has around 160,000 clones; around four fifths are singletons. Sequencing was performed on peripheral blood. All receptors derive from a middle-aged woman with active or convalescent COVID-19.

CDR3 DNA: TGTGCCAGCAGCTTAGGCCATACCGGTCCCTACGAGCAGTACTTC. Translating gives CASSLGHTGPYEQYF. The gene calls are TRBV11-2 and TRBJ2-7; D is uncertain. With 1 base removed from V and 2 bases from J, the gap between germline ends came to 12 bases. This CDR3 region has 15 residues. The germline CDR1 and CDR2 sequences are SGHAT and FQNNGV.

The J gene is TRBJ2-3, the V gene TRBV9, with 7 bases identical to TRBD2. This CDR3 has 15 residues. Germline CDR1 SGDLS, CDR2 YYNGEE. The trim removed 3 bases at V and 6 bases at J, leaving 10 bases unmatched. The CDR3 nucleotides are TGTGCCAGCAGCGCCCCCGGCGGGAGTGGCGATACGCAGTATTTT. Translating it yields CASSAPGGSGDTQYF. Drawing the rest from reference TRBV9 and TRBJ2-3, the complete variable domain is DSGVTQTPKHLITATGQRVTLRCSPRSGDLSVYWYQQSLDQGLQFLIQYYNGEERAKGNILERFSAQQFPDLHSELNLSSLELGDSALYFCASSAPGGSGDTQYFGPGTRLTVL.

The chain links TRBV19 to TRBJ2-3; 9 bases match TRBD2. Germline lookup yields CDR1 LNHDA and CDR2 SQIVND (reference sequence). The CDR3 is 15 residues long. After removal of 3 bases from V and 4 bases from J, the junction contained 5 bases not matched to a gene. In nucleotides, the CDR3 is TGTGCCAGTAGTATCTTAGGCGGGAGGGCAGATACGCAGTATTTT. This translates into CASSILGGRADTQYF.

The rearrangement uses TRBV28 and TRBJ1-1; D is unclear. Trimming pared 8 bases from V and 1 base from J, leaving 5 bases between. CDR1 MDHEN and CDR2 SYDVKM come from the germline V gene. This CDR3 region has 11 residues. The CDR3 DNA is TGTGCCAGCGCGAGGAACACTGAAGCTTTCTTT. It yields the protein CASARNTEAFF.

V gene TRBV5-1 combines with J gene TRBJ1-5; no clear D gene. CDR1 SGHRS and CDR2 YFSETQ come from the germline V gene. V was cut by 0 bases and J by 2 bases, with 6 bases left in between. The CDR3 length is 14 residues. The CDR3 loop is CASSLGRGNQPQHF. In DNA form, the CDR3 reads TGCGCCAGCAGCTTGGGGAGGGGCAATCAGCCCCAGCATTTT.

The chain is built from TRBV7-2 and TRBJ1-2, with 7 nucleotides matching TRBD1. Germline CDR1 and CDR2: SGHTA and FQGNSA. V gave up 4 bases and J gave up 7 bases; unmatched junction bases: 9. CDR3 length: 14 amino acids. The CDR3 region has the DNA TGTGCCAGCAGCTCCAATCAGGGGGTGGTTGGCTACACCTTC. Translating it yields CASSSNQGVVGYTF.

The genes are TRBV29-1 and TRBJ1-5; 11 nucleotides agree with TRBD1. Germline-derived CDR1 and CDR2 are SQVTM and ANQGSEA. J lost 2 bases, V lost 4 bases, and 10 bases had no gene match. The CDR3 length is 17 residues. CDR3: CSVVLDRGLRGNQPQHF. As DNA, the CDR3 is TGCAGCGTTGTTTTGGACAGGGGGCTTAGAGGCAATCAGCCCCAGCATTTT. Drawing the rest from reference TRBV29-1 and TRBJ1-5, the complete variable domain is SAVISQKPSRDICQRGTSLTIQCQVDSQVTMMFWYRQQPGQSLTLIATANQGSEATYESGFVIDKFPISRPNLTFSTLTVSNMSPEDSSIYLCSVVLDRGLRGNQPQHFGDGTRLSIL.

This rearrangement joins TRBV7-9 to TRBJ2-3; D remains unclear. The V gene's germline CDR1 is SEHNR and CDR2 FQNEAQ (reference sequence). This CDR3 has 11 amino acids. Trimming shortened V by 4 bases and J by 3 bases, and 2 bases separated the two germline ends. CDR3 bases: TGTGCCAGCAGCTCGACAGATACGCAGTATTTT. Residues: CASSSTDTQYF. Full variable domain (missing parts from reference TRBV7-9 and TRBJ2-3): DTGVSQNPRHKITKRGQNVTFRCDPISEHNRLYWYRQTLGQGPEFLTYFQNEAQLEKSRLLSDRFSAERPKGSFSTLEIQRTEQGDSAMYLCASSSTDTQYFGPGTRLTVL.

The genes are TRBV19 and TRBJ1-5; no definite D call. The germline CDR1 and CDR2 sequences are LNHDA and SQIVND (reference sequence). The CDR3 is made up of 15 amino acids. With 3 bases removed from V and 4 bases from J, the gap between germline ends came to 13 bases. The CDR3 bases are TGTGCCAGTAGTATTTCAGTGGCCGTTAATCAGCCCCAGCATTTT. Its translation is CASSISVAVNQPQHF.

The gene calls are TRBV27 and TRBJ2-7; D is perhaps TRBD1 (5 bases). Germline CDR1 reads MNHEY; CDR2 reads SMNVEV (reference sequence). V gave up 2 bases and J gave up 6 bases, with 14 bases separating them. This CDR3 comprises 14 residues. The CDR3 DNA is TGTGCCAGCAGTTTAACACCAGGGTACTCCGAGCAGTACTTC. Amino acids: CASSLTPGYSEQYF.

The CDR3 sequence: CASSAGTGLYEQYF. Written as DNA, the CDR3 is TGTGCCAGTAGTGCGGGGACAGGGCTCTACGAGCAGTACTTC. This sequence joins TRBV19 and TRBJ2-7; 9 bases line up with TRBD1. CDR1 and CDR2 (germline): LNHDA, SQIVND (reference sequence). The CDR3 runs to 14 residues. V shed 5 bases, J shed 3 bases, and the junction held 5 bases outside the gene matches.

The chain combines TRBV30 with TRBJ1-1; TRBD1 matches 9 bases. The length of the CDR3 is 16 residues. V lost 0 bases, J lost 5 bases, and 10 bases stayed unmatched. Germline V gene data show CDR1 as GTSNPN and CDR2 as SVGIG (reference sequence). The CDR3 is CAWSVLFGQGHTEAFF. As DNA, the CDR3 is TGTGCCTGGAGTGTATTGTTTGGACAGGGGCATACTGAAGCTTTCTTT.

The chain recombines TRBV7-9 with TRBJ1-2; D gene ambiguous. The CDR3 runs 12 residues. The V gene lost 1 base and the J gene lost 13 bases, with 13 bases spanning the gap. Germline V CDR1 and CDR2: SEHNR, FQNEAQ (reference sequence). CDR3 DNA: TGTGCCAGCAGCTTAGATCACAACGGCGGCACCTTC. Protein: CASSLDHNGGTF.

This clone appeared a few times. The chain employs TRBV29-1 and TRBJ1-5; D is perhaps TRBD1 (6 bases). Deletions cut 4 bases from V and 5 bases from J, with 12 bases between. Germline lookup yields CDR1 SQVTM and CDR2 ANQGSEA. The CDR3 covers 13 residues. The CDR3, as DNA: TGCAGCGTTGCGGGGAGGGGGGATCAGCCCCAGCATTTT. It is translated as CSVAGRGDQPQHF.

The chain links TRBV2 to TRBJ2-2; 10 nucleotides match TRBD2. CDR3 length: 17 amino acids. Germline V CDR1 and CDR2: SNHLY, FYNNEI. After removal of 5 bases from V and 8 bases from J, the junction contained 14 bases not matched to a gene. The CDR3, as DNA: TGTGCCAGCAGTCTACCCGGGACTAGCGACTCGAATGGGGAGCTGTTTTTT. Translating it yields CASSLPGTSDSNGELFF. Drawing the rest from reference TRBV2 and TRBJ2-2, the complete variable domain is EPEVTQTPSHQVTQMGQEVILRCVPISNHLYFYWYRQILGQKVEFLVSFYNNEISEKSEIFDDQFSVERPDGSNFTLKIRSTKLEDSAMYFCASSLPGTSDSNGELFFGEGSRLTVL.

This clone was seen just once. The genes are TRBV29-1 and TRBJ1-6; possibly TRBD1 for D (6 bases). V was pared by 6 bases and J by 0 bases, with 12 bases between. The CDR3 extends over 15 amino acids. Germline V gene data show CDR1 as SQVTM and CDR2 as ANQGSEA. The CDR3 region has the DNA TGCAGCGTGGCGGACAGCCTCTCCTATAATTCACCCCTCCACTTT. Protein product: CSVADSLSYNSPLHF.

The chain has TRBV7-2 and TRBJ2-1, with 10 bases lining up with TRBD2. The J segment lost 2 bases and the V segment lost 7 bases, leaving 8 bases of the junction unmatched. The CDR3 consists of 16 residues. Germline V gene data show CDR1 as SGHTA and CDR2 as FQGNSA. The CDR3 coding sequence is TGTGCCAGCACTAGTTTGACTAGCGGGCCCTACAATGAGCAGTTCTTC. This codes for CASTSLTSGPYNEQFF.

This chain links TRBV6-5 with TRBJ1-1; no definite D call. CDR1 is MNHEY, CDR2 SVGAGI, per germline. The CDR3 has 15 residues. Trimming took off 0 bases at V and 5 bases at J, with 13 bases between the two ends. The CDR3 bases are TGTGCCAGCAGTTACTCAAGGAGAATTGGAACTGAAGCTTTCTTT. Its translation: CASSYSRRIGTEAFF.

This chain joins TRBV28 and TRBJ1-2; TRBD1 matches 8 bases. The CDR3 runs 14 residues. V gave up 8 bases and J gave up 8 bases; unmatched junction bases: 13. Germline V gene data show CDR1 as MDHEN and CDR2 as SYDVKM. CDR3 nucleotides: TGTGCCAGCGATACAGGGGGTATATCGAGAGGCTACACCTTC. Translation: CASDTGGISRGYTF.

This sequence joins TRBV15 and TRBJ1-4, with 7 bases that match TRBD1. Per germline, CDR1 LNHNV and CDR2 YYDKDF (reference sequence). Trimming removed 3 bases from V and 8 bases from J; junction bases left unmatched: 6. There are 14 residues in the CDR3. The CDR3 bases are TGTGCCACCAGCAGCCGACAGGGAAAGGAAAAACTGTTTTTT. It codes for CATSSRQGKEKLFF.

The J gene is TRBJ2-1, the V gene TRBV28, with D possibly matching TRBD1 (6 bases). The ends were cut back, 1 base at V and 3 bases at J, with 10 bases in the middle. Germline CDR1 is MDHEN and CDR2 is SYDVKM. The CDR3 length is 15 residues. DNA of the CDR3: TGTGCCAGCAGTTTATTGGGGGCAGGCTACAATGAGCAGTTCTTC. Amino acid sequence: CASSLLGAGYNEQFF.

The DNA for the CDR3 is TGTGCCAGCAGTCCAAGGACAGGGGTCTACGAGCAGTACTTC. Its translation is CASSPRTGVYEQYF. The rearrangement uses TRBV28 and TRBJ2-7; TRBD1 matches 9 bases. CDR1 MDHEN and CDR2 SYDVKM come from the germline V gene. The V segment lost 5 bases and the J segment 3 bases; nucleotides outside the gene matches: 5. The CDR3 sequence is 14 residues long.

The chain carries TRBV15 and TRBJ1-1; no clear D gene. This CDR3 comprises 12 residues. Trimming left V 0 bases short and J 11 bases short, with 10 bases between. In germline, CDR1 is LNHNV, CDR2 YYDKDF (reference sequence). CDR3 amino acids: CATSRDFRRAFF. The CDR3, as DNA: TGTGCCACCAGCAGAGATTTTAGGCGGGCTTTCTTT.